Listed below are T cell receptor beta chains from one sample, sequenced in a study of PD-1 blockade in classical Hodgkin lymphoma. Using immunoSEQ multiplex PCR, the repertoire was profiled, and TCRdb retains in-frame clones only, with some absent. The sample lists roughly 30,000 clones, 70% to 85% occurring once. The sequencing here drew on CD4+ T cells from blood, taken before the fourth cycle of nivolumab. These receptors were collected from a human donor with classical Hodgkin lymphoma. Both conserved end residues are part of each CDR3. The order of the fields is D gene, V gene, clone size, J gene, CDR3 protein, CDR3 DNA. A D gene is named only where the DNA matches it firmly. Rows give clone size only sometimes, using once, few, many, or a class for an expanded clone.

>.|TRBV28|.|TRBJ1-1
CATLGDLNTEAFF
TGTGCCACCCTTGGGGACCTGAACACTGAAGCTTTCTTT
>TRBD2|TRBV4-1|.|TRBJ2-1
CASSLPTGTSFHEQFF
TGCGCCAGCAGCCTCCCTACCGGGACTAGCTTCCATGAGCAGTTCTTC
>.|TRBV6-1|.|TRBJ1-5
CASSDVRDSNQPQHF
TGTGCCAGCAGTGACGTCAGGGATAGCAATCAGCCCCAGCATTTT
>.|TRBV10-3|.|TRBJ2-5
CAISGPGQETQYF
TGTGCCATCAGTGGTCCGGGGCAAGAGACCCAGTACTTC
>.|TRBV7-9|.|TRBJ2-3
CASSLVEGGAQYF
TGTGCCAGCAGCTTAGTTGAGGGGGGGGCGCAGTATTTT
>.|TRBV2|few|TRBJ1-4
CASSDSRSNEKLFF
TGTGCCAGCAGTGATAGTCGGTCTAATGAAAAACTGTTTTTT
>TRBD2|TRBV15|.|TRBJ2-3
CATRGEFGTILTDTQYF
TGTGCCACCAGAGGGGAGTTTGGGACTATACTCACAGATACGCAGTATTTT
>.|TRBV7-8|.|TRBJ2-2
CASRIVGGSTGELFF
TGTGCCAGCAGAATCGTAGGGGGGAGCACCGGGGAGCTGTTTTTT
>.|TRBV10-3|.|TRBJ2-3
CAISGGEPTQYF
TGTGCCATCAGTGGGGGGGAGCCTACGCAGTATTTT
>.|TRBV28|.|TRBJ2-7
CASSLFVSLDAYEQYF
TGTGCCAGCAGTTTATTTGTTTCGTTGGACGCCTACGAGCAGTACTTC
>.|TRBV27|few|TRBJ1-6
CASRDGIYSPLHF
TGTGCCAGCAGGGACGGAATTTATTCACCCCTCCACTTT
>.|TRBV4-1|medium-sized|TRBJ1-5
CASSQLETDSRKPQHF
TGCGCCAGCAGCCAGCTTGAAACGGACAGCCGAAAGCCCCAGCATTTT
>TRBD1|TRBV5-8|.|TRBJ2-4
CASGRLGTGRPKNIQYF
TGTGCCAGTGGCCGATTGGGGACAGGGAGGCCCAAAAACATTCAGTACTTC
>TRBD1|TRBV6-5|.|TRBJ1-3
CASSPDRGPVNTIYF
TGTGCCAGCAGTCCTGACAGGGGGCCAGTAAACACCATATATTTT
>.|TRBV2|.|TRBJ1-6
CASSLDGARSSPLHF
TGTGCCAGCAGTTTGGATGGCGCGCGAAGCTCACCCCTCCACTTT
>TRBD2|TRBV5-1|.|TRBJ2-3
CASSAPLAGGQTDTQYF
TGCGCCAGCAGCGCACCTCTAGCGGGGGGGCAAACAGATACGCAGTATTTT
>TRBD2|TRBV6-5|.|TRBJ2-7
CASSYGTSGEQYF
TGTGCCAGCAGTTACGGGACTAGCGGCGAGCAGTACTTC
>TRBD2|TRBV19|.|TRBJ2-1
CASSGRTSGSWNEQFF
TGTGCCAGTAGTGGAAGGACTAGCGGGAGTTGGAATGAGCAGTTCTTC
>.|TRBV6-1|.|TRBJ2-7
CASVGLSYEQYF
TGTGCCAGCGTCGGGCTTAGCTACGAGCAGTACTTC
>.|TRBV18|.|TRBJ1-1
CASSPSGRGYNTEAFF
TGTGCCAGCTCACCAAGCGGCAGGGGTTATAACACTGAAGCTTTCTTT
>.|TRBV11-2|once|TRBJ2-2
CASQKLPPTGELFF
TGTGCCAGTCAAAAACTCCCTCCCACCGGGGAGCTGTTTTTT
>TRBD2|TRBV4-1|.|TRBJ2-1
CASSRGGLALLYNEQFF
TGCGCCAGCAGCAGGGGTGGACTAGCCCTTTTATACAATGAGCAGTTCTTC
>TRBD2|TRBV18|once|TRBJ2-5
CASSLAPTSGGRETQYF
TGTGCCAGCTCACTAGCCCCCACTAGCGGAGGGCGGGAGACCCAGTACTTC
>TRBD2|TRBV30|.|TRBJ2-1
CAWSTSAFYNEQFF
TGTGCCTGGAGCACTAGCGCGTTCTACAATGAGCAGTTCTTC
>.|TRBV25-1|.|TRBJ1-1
CASSEPDGGKATTEAFF
TGTGCCAGCAGTGAACCAGACGGGGGTAAGGCGACCACTGAAGCTTTCTTT
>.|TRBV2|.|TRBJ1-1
CASKRLLNTEAFF
TGTGCCAGCAAGAGACTACTGAACACTGAAGCTTTCTTT
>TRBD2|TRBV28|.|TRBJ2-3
CASSSPGLAGGQGTQYF
TGTGCCAGCAGTTCGCCGGGACTAGCGGGAGGGCAAGGTACGCAGTATTTT
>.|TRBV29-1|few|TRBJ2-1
CSVPTGQSYNEQFF
TGCAGCGTGCCTACGGGACAATCCTACAATGAGCAGTTCTTC
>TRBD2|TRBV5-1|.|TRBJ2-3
CASSYGTSGTDTQYF
TGCGCCAGCTCCTACGGGACTAGCGGCACAGATACGCAGTATTTT
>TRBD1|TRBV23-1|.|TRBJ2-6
CASACGDREASGANVLTF
TGCGCCAGCGCATGCGGGGACAGGGAGGCCTCTGGGGCCAACGTCCTGACTTTC
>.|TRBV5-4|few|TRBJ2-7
CASSSQSVTRSYEQYF
TGTGCCAGCAGCTCCCAAAGCGTAACTCGCTCCTACGAGCAGTACTTC
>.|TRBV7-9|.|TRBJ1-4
CASSPGQWGTNEKLFF
TGTGCCAGCAGCCCCGGACAGTGGGGGACTAATGAAAAACTGTTTTTT
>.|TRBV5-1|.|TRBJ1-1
CASSFGRAANTEAFF
TGCGCCAGCAGCTTTGGTCGGGCAGCGAACACTGAAGCTTTCTTT
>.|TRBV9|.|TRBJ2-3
CASSVVPEGDTQYF
TGTGCCAGCAGCGTAGTTCCAGAGGGAGATACGCAGTATTTT
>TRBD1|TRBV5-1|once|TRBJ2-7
CASSLDLPGTGLAEQYF
TGCGCCAGCAGCTTGGACCTTCCCGGGACAGGGCTTGCCGAGCAGTACTTC
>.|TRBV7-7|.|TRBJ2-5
CASSLAIGDQETQYF
TGTGCTAGCAGCTTAGCGATAGGAGACCAAGAGACCCAGTACTTC
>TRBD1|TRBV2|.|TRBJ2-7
CASSQFTTGGFDEQYF
TGTGCCAGCAGTCAATTTACAACAGGGGGCTTCGACGAGCAGTACTTC
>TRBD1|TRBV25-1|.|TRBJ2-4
CASSATGQNIQYF
TGTGCCAGCAGTGCGACAGGGCAAAACATTCAGTACTTC
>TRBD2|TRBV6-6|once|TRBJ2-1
CASIPRGGGYNEQFF
TGTGCCAGCATCCCCCGCGGCGGGGGCTACAATGAGCAGTTCTTC
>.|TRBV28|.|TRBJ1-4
CASSLRPGATNEKLFF
TGTGCCAGCAGTTTAAGACCGGGGGCAACTAATGAAAAACTGTTTTTT
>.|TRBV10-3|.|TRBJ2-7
CAISERRDYEQYF
TGTGCCATCAGTGAGCGGCGCGACTACGAGCAGTACTTC
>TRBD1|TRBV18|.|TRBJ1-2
CASSPPGPGQGTSGYTF
TGTGCCAGCTCACCACCGGGACCGGGACAGGGGACTTCTGGCTACACCTTC
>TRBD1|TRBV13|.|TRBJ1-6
CASSLDRGNSPLHF
TGTGCCAGCAGCTTGGACAGGGGGAATTCACCCCTCCACTTT